These 28 T cell receptor beta chains came from one sample sequenced in a study of molecular identifiers for immune sequencing clone quantification. TCRdb processed the PCR reads anew with MiXCR; each CDR3 protein has one entry. The repertoire holds about 640,000 distinct CDR3 sequences, with nearly 20% as singletons. Sequencing input: naive CD8+ T cells from blood, with Jurkat cell RNA spiked in. The subset here: FACS-sorted CD8+CD4-CCR7+CD45RA+ naive T cells. These receptor sequences come from a human donor in good health. Some libraries in this study had Jurkat cell RNA spiked in.

The V and J genes are TRBV27 and TRBJ2-3, with D perhaps TRBD1 (5 bases). Trimming shortened V by 4 bases and J by 2 bases, and 13 bases separated the two germline ends. The germline CDR1 and CDR2 sequences are MNHEY and SMNVEV (reference sequence). The CDR3 loop spans 15 amino acids. CDR3 coding DNA: TGTGCCAGCAGTTCGACCGGACATCACACAGATACGCAGTATTTT. Translation: CASSSTGHHTDTQYF.

This clonotype showed up many times. The gene calls are TRBV29-1 and TRBJ1-4; tentative D call: TRBD1 (5 bases). Trimming removed 4 bases at V and 6 bases at J, with 12 bases between. CDR1 is SQVTM, CDR2 ANQGSEA, per germline. The CDR3 covers 13 residues. The CDR3 reads CSVVWGIDEKLFF. The CDR3 DNA reads as TGCAGCGTTGTTTGGGGCATAGATGAAAAACTGTTTTTT.

The sample holds one count of this clonotype. A much larger clone is a single base away; this may be a read error. The gene calls are TRBV6-2 or TRBV6-3 and TRBJ2-7; the D is unclear. CDR1 and CDR2 (germline): MNHEY, SVGEGT. CDR3 length equals 14 residues. Trimming removed 4 bases from V and 6 bases from J, with 16 bases in between. CDR3: CASSCAEVQVEQYF. CDR3 DNA sequence: TGTGCCAGCAGTTGTGCAGAGGTCCAGGTCGAGCAGTACTTC.

The V call is TRBV20-1, the J call TRBJ1-1, with a weak D call TRBD1 (6 bases). Trimming took off 3 bases at V and 1 base at J, with 15 bases between the two ends. The CDR3 sequence is 15 residues long. CDR1 and CDR2 (germline): DFQATT, SNEGSKA (reference sequence). CDR3 nucleotides: TGCAGTGCTAGGGGGACAACGATTAGGAACACTGAAGCTTTCTTT. Residues: CSARGTTIRNTEAFF.

Remarks on this clonotype: A single base separates this from a much larger clone, so it may be a read error. The rearrangement links TRBV6-2 or TRBV6-3 to TRBJ2-7; no clear D gene. The CDR3 is 11 amino acids. V lost 2 bases, J lost 9 bases, and 8 bases lay in between. Germline V gives CDR1 MNHEY, CDR2 SVGEGT. CDR3 sequence reads: CASSYIHGQYF. Here the CDR3 DNA reads TGTGCCAGCAGTTACATCCACGGGCAGTACTTC.

Turning to this clonotype: A much larger clone differs from this one at a single base, so this may be a read error. The CDR3 reads CASSNRQDLAEKLFF. The CDR3 nucleotides are TGTGCCAGCAGCAATCGACAGGACCTCGCTGAAAAACTGTTTTTT. The chain recombines TRBV3-1 with TRBJ1-4; maybe TRBD1 (6 bases). The CDR3 extends over 15 amino acids. Germline assignment: CDR1 LGHDT and CDR2 YNNKEL (reference sequence). Trimming removed 5 bases at V and 7 bases at J, with 17 bases between.

This clonotype occurred a few times. The chain uses TRBV12-3 or TRBV12-4 and TRBJ2-7; 7 bases agree with TRBD1. The CDR3 totals 15 residues. With 5 bases clipped from V and 3 bases from J, the junction kept 10 bases outside the gene matches. DNA for the CDR3: TGTGCCAGCAGTACCTCCGACAGGGACGGCTACGAGCAGTACTTC. It specifies CASSTSDRDGYEQYF.

Many counts were recorded for this clonotype. The rearrangement links TRBV7-9 to TRBJ1-1; TRBD1 is a possible D gene (6 bases). Germline CDR1 SEHNR, CDR2 FQNEAQ (reference sequence). The CDR3 runs 14 residues. The V end lost 1 base, the J end lost 4 bases, and 10 bases lay between the germline ends. The CDR3 nucleotides read TGTGCCAGCAGCTTAGTTGGGGGGCCCACTGAAGCTTTCTTT. It specifies CASSLVGGPTEAFF. The variable domain in full, with the rest retrieved from reference TRBV7-9 and TRBJ1-1, is DTGVSQNPRHKITKRGQNVTFRCDPISEHNRLYWYRQTLGQGPEFLTYFQNEAQLEKSRLLSDRFSAERPKGSFSTLEIQRTEQGDSAMYLCASSLVGGPTEAFFGQGTRLTVV.

This clonotype was observed many times. This rearrangement joins TRBV6-5 to TRBJ1-5, with 7 positions matching TRBD1. V trimming: 5 bases; J trimming: 2 bases; junction bases outside the gene matches: 6. The germline CDR1 and CDR2 sequences are MNHEY and SVGAGI. This CDR3 is 15 amino acids long. CDR3 region: CASSMTGQGNQPQHF. For the CDR3, the DNA is TGTGCCAGCAGTATGACAGGGCAGGGCAATCAGCCCCAGCATTTT.

This clonotype came up many times. At one end the junction does not follow the germline gene, possibly because of a read error. The chain couples TRBV7-9 to TRBJ1-5; the D gene is possibly TRBD1 (5 bases). The CDR3 has 16 residues. Germline CDR1 SEHNR, CDR2 FQNEAQ (reference sequence). The DNA of the CDR3 is TGTGCCAGCAGCTTGGCGACAGAGACTAGCTATCAGCCCCAGCATTTT. This encodes CASSLATETSYQPQHF.

There are many counts of this clonotype. The gene calls are TRBV12-3 or TRBV12-4 and TRBJ1-1, with 9 bases matching TRBD1. After removal of 4 bases from V and 4 bases from J, the junction contained 4 bases not matched to a gene. There are 14 residues in the CDR3. The CDR3 spells CASSSTGGVTEAFF. CDR3 sequence (DNA): TGTGCCAGCAGTTCAACAGGGGGCGTCACTGAAGCTTTCTTT.

In its sample, this clonotype was seen many times. CDR3: CAWSPTGIEQYF. CDR3 DNA sequence: TGTGCCTGGAGTCCGACAGGGATCGAGCAGTACTTC. The rearrangement links TRBV30 to TRBJ2-7; TRBD1 aligns across 7 bases. CDR1 is GTSNPN, CDR2 SVGIG, per germline (reference sequence). The CDR3 extends over 12 amino acids. Trimming took 2 bases from V and 6 from J; bases not matched to a gene: 4.

The V call is TRBV4-2, the J call TRBJ1-6; perhaps TRBD1 as D (5 bases). The V end was cut by 0 bases, the J end by 7 bases, with 16 bases between. The CDR3 sequence is 17 residues long. Per germline, CDR1 LGHNA and CDR2 YNFKEQ. The CDR3 is CASSQDSVRGLNSPLHF. The DNA for the CDR3 is TGTGCCAGCAGCCAAGATTCGGTGAGGGGCCTAAATTCACCCCTCCACTTT.

This clonotype has at least ten counts. The chain is built from TRBV25-1 and TRBJ2-1; 9 bases are a match to TRBD2. Germline V lookup: CDR1 MGHDK, CDR2 SYGVNS. V shed 2 bases and J 6 bases; nucleotides not matched to a gene: 5. The CDR3 runs 15 residues. CDR3 bases: TGTGCCAGCAGTGAAAGACTAGCGGATAGCAATGAGCAGTTCTTC. Translating it yields CASSERLADSNEQFF.

This clonotype was seen repeatedly, ten times or more. The CDR3 DNA follows: TGCGCCAGCAGCCAAGATAGCGGGGGGGCCTCAGATACGCAGTATTTT. Its protein is CASSQDSGGASDTQYF. The chain has TRBV4-3 and TRBJ2-3, with TRBD2 matching over 11 bases. There are 16 residues in the CDR3. CDR1 is LGHNA and CDR2 is YSLEER in the germline V gene. The J segment lost 4 bases and the V segment lost 0 bases, leaving 3 bases of the junction unmatched.

The chain employs TRBV27 and TRBJ2-4; 7 bases match TRBD1. There are 14 residues in the CDR3. The trim removed 2 bases at V and 8 bases at J, leaving 6 bases unmatched. Germline CDR1 is MNHEY and CDR2 is SMNVEV (reference sequence). CDR3 DNA: TGTGCCAGCAGTTTAAGGGGGCAAAACCACATTCAGTACTTC. It specifies CASSLRGQNHIQYF.

This clonotype appeared many times. The CDR3: CASSTGTALYEQYF. The CDR3 bases are TGTGCCAGCAGTACAGGGACGGCCCTCTACGAGCAGTACTTC. V is TRBV12-3 or TRBV12-4 and J is TRBJ2-7, with D possibly being TRBD1 (6 bases). The CDR3 runs to 14 residues. The V end was cut by 5 bases, the J end by 3 bases, with 14 bases between.

This clonotype was detected many times. This chain joins TRBV2 and TRBJ1-5, with D unclear. V gave up 3 bases and J gave up 7 bases, with 13 bases separating them. CDR1 is SNHLY, CDR2 FYNNEI, per germline. The CDR3 is made up of 14 amino acids. The CDR3 nucleotides are TGTGCCAGCAGTGAGGCGGGAGGTGGGCAGCCCCAGCATTTT. It translates to CASSEAGGGQPQHF.

This clonotype appeared a few times. The chain employs TRBV27 and TRBJ2-1, with D possibly being TRBD2 (6 bases). The CDR3 length is 13 residues. Between the trimmed V and J ends, which lost 4 bases and 5 bases, there was a span of 9 bases. Germline V lookup: CDR1 MNHEY, CDR2 SMNVEV (reference sequence). The CDR3 region is CASSWGENNEQFF. The CDR3 DNA reads as TGTGCCAGCAGTTGGGGGGAAAACAATGAGCAGTTCTTC.

This clonotype was found once. A read error is possible here, since a much larger clone lies one base away. V usage is TRBV3-1 and J usage is TRBJ1-1; no definite D call. Germline loops: CDR1 LGHDT, CDR2 YNNKEL (reference sequence). The CDR3 length is 15 residues. The V and J ends lost 1 base and 4 bases respectively, with 13 bases between them. This CDR3 is CASSQGRRESTEAFF. CDR3 DNA sequence: TGTGCCAGCAGCCAAGGTAGGAGAGAGAGCACTGAAGCTTTCTTT.

Note on this clonotype: A much more abundant neighbour one base away suggests this may be a read error. V usage is TRBV13 and J usage is TRBJ1-1; D is ambiguous. Germline CDR1 and CDR2: PRHDT and FYEKMQ (reference sequence). V lost 0 bases and J lost 3, with 8 bases in between. This CDR3 has 14 amino acids. CDR3 sequence reads: CASSLGQSHTEAFF. CDR3 coding DNA: TGTGCCAGCAGCTTAGGACAGTCCCACACTGAAGCTTTCTTT.

This clonotype was seen many times. The chain couples TRBV30 to TRBJ1-1, with no clear D. The CDR3 contains 11 residues. V dropped 0 bases and J dropped 5 bases, with 4 bases sitting between them. Germline assignment: CDR1 GTSNPN and CDR2 SVGIG (reference sequence). The CDR3 is CAWSVFTEAFF. Written as DNA, the CDR3 is TGTGCCTGGAGTGTCTTTACTGAAGCTTTCTTT. Full variable domain (missing parts from reference TRBV30 and TRBJ1-1): SQTIHQWPATLVQPVGSPLSLECTVEGTSNPNLYWYRQAAGRGLQLLFYSVGIGQISSEVPQNLSASRPQDRQFILSSKKLLLSDSGFYLCAWSVFTEAFFGQGTRLTVV.

Ten or more counts support this clonotype. V and J are TRBV12-3 or TRBV12-4 and TRBJ2-2, with 8 bases fitting TRBD1. V was pared by 4 bases and J by 3 bases, with 10 bases of the junction left unmatched. This CDR3 contains 17 residues. This chain's CDR3 is CASSSNDRGADTGELFF. The CDR3 DNA follows: TGTGCCAGCAGTTCAAACGACAGGGGAGCGGACACCGGGGAGCTGTTTTTT.

The V and J genes are TRBV13 and TRBJ2-7; 7 bases agree with TRBD1. After removal of 5 bases from V and 4 bases from J, the junction contained 8 bases not matched to a gene. Germline lookup yields CDR1 PRHDT and CDR2 FYEKMQ (reference sequence). CDR3 length equals 14 residues. The CDR3 nucleotides are TGTGCCAGCAGCCAGGCCCTCAGGGGGTACGAGCAGTACTTC. Its translation is CASSQALRGYEQYF.

In regard to this clonotype: A much larger clone lies a single base off, so this may be a read error. The V gene is TRBV12-3 or TRBV12-4, the J gene TRBJ1-2; 7 nucleotides line up with TRBD1. V shed 6 bases, J shed 4 bases, and the junction held 8 bases outside the gene matches. This CDR3 is built from 14 residues. CDR3 in amino acids: CASSPPGGSYGYTF. As DNA, the CDR3 is TGTGCCAGCAGCCCTCCAGGGGGTAGCTATGGCTACACCTTC.

A few counts support this clonotype. The rearrangement joins TRBV6-4 to TRBJ2-1; TRBD2 agrees at 8 bases. Germline CDR1 and CDR2: MRHNA and SNTAGT. The CDR3 is made up of 15 amino acids. The V gene end was trimmed by 0 bases and the J gene end by 3 bases; junction bases not matched to a gene: 1. The CDR3 sequence is CASSDSAGDYNEQFF. As DNA, the CDR3 is TGTGCCAGCAGTGACTCAGCGGGAGACTACAATGAGCAGTTCTTC.

This clonotype was observed many times. The J gene is TRBJ2-7, the V gene TRBV6-5; TRBD1 aligns across 8 bases. CDR1 and CDR2 (germline): MNHEY, SVGAGI. The CDR3 totals 15 residues. The trim removed 8 bases at V and 2 bases at J, leaving 11 bases unmatched. The CDR3 region is CASSNRQGRPYEQYF. CDR3 DNA sequence: TGTGCCAGCTCTAACAGACAGGGGCGGCCCTACGAGCAGTACTTC.

Ten or more counts support this clonotype. The V and J genes are TRBV15 and TRBJ2-5; D is tentatively TRBD1 or TRBD2 (6 bases each). The CDR3 extends over 16 amino acids. V shed 0 bases and J shed 5 bases, with 16 bases lying between them. Germline lookup yields CDR1 LNHNV and CDR2 YYDKDF (reference sequence). This CDR3 reads CATSRDRRVGGETQYF. CDR3 DNA: TGTGCCACCAGCAGAGATCGCAGGGTAGGGGGGGAGACCCAGTACTTC.